What follows are 29 T cell receptor beta chains derived from one specimen sequenced in a study of cytomegalovirus exposure and HLA in healthy donors. Using immunoSEQ multiplex PCR, the repertoire was profiled, and TCRdb retains in-frame clones only, with some absent. The sample carries roughly 57,000 clones, 93% recorded once. The sample was PBMCs. The receptor set was obtained from a woman between 18 and 30 years old in good health and CMV-seropositive.

The V and J genes are TRBV7-6 and TRBJ2-7; D may be TRBD2 (5 bases). CDR1 and CDR2 (germline): SGHVS, FNYEAQ. Trimming took 1 base from V and 5 from J, leaving 18 bases between them. The CDR3 covers 16 residues. As DNA, the CDR3 is TGTGCCAGCAGCTTAGACCTCCCCCTCCCCGGGAACGAGCAGTACTTC. Protein: CASSLDLPLPGNEQYF. The full variable domain, in which reference TRBV7-6 and TRBJ2-7 provide the parts outside the CDR3, is GAGVSQSPRYKVTKRGQDVALRCDPISGHVSLYWYRQALGQGPEFLTYFNYEAQQDKSGLPNDRFSAERPEGSISTLTIQRTEQRDSAMYRCASSLDLPLPGNEQYFGPGTRLTVT.

This clone was seen a single time. V gene TRBV19 combines with J gene TRBJ1-6; tentative D call: TRBD1 (6 bases). This CDR3 region has 14 residues. Between the trimmed V and J ends, which lost 3 bases and 8 bases, there was a span of 11 bases. CDR1 LNHDA and CDR2 SQIVND come from the germline V gene (reference sequence). CDR3 loop: CASSITGTDSPLHF. The CDR3 coding sequence is TGTGCCAGTAGTATTACAGGGACGGATTCACCCCTCCACTTT.

V gene TRBV6-6 combines with J gene TRBJ1-4; TRBD1 aligns across 8 bases. Germline V gene data show CDR1 as MNHNY and CDR2 as SVGAGI (reference sequence). The CDR3 spans 14 residues. The ends lost 5 bases at V and 8 bases at J; junction bases unmatched: 7. CDR3 DNA: TGTGCCAGCAGTCCGAGGACAGGGACGGAAAAACTGTTTTTT. Encoded protein: CASSPRTGTEKLFF.

The chain carries TRBV6-1 and TRBJ2-7; 11 nucleotides align to TRBD2. Germline CDR1 MNHNS, CDR2 SASEGT. V shed 4 bases and J 0 bases; nucleotides not matched to a gene: 5. CDR3 length: 16 residues. The CDR3 DNA reads TGTGCCAGCAGTGGGGGACTAGCGGTCCTCTCCTACGAGCAGTACTTC. Its translation: CASSGGLAVLSYEQYF.

In its sample, this clone was seen once. The chain links TRBV4-3 to TRBJ2-7; D not resolved. Germline V CDR1 and CDR2: LGHNA, YSLEER. CDR3 size: 13 residues. Between the trimmed V and J ends, which lost 1 base and 6 bases, there was a span of 10 bases. This CDR3 reads CASSQGSHLEQYF. Written as DNA, the CDR3 is TGCGCCAGCAGCCAAGGGTCACACCTCGAGCAGTACTTC.

The chain has TRBV9 and TRBJ2-2; tentatively, D is TRBD1 (5 bases). Trimming left V 0 bases short and J 2 bases short, with 8 bases between. This CDR3 has 15 residues. Germline-derived CDR1 and CDR2 are SGDLS and YYNGEE. Here the CDR3 DNA reads TGTGCCAGCAGCGTAGGGCAGGGTAACACCGGGGAGCTGTTTTTT. Protein product: CASSVGQGNTGELFF.

V is TRBV18 and J is TRBJ2-1; D not certain. The germline V gene encodes CDR1 KGHSH and CDR2 LQKENI. V was cut by 3 bases and J by 7 bases, with 7 bases left in between. CDR3 size: 12 residues. The DNA of the CDR3 is TGTGCCAGCTCACCGACTCGTAATGAGCAGTTCTTC. It translates to CASSPTRNEQFF.

The CDR3 is CAIPGTYYGYTF. CDR3 DNA sequence: TGTGCCATTCCCGGGACATACTATGGCTACACCTTC. The chain recombines TRBV6-1 with TRBJ1-2; tentatively, D is TRBD1 (6 bases). The V and J ends lost 10 bases and 3 bases respectively, with 12 bases between them. The CDR3 spans 12 residues. The germline V gene encodes CDR1 MNHNS and CDR2 SASEGT.

The J gene is TRBJ1-6, the V gene TRBV10-3; 7 bases agree with TRBD1. CDR1 and CDR2 from the germline V gene are ENHRY and SYGVKD. V shed 2 bases, J shed 9 bases, and the junction held 10 bases outside the gene matches. The CDR3 totals 16 residues. The CDR3 nucleotides read TGTGCCATCAGTGAGACAGGGGTTGTTCTTGTTTCACCCCTCCACTTT. This translates into CAISETGVVLVSPLHF.

This clone was found a few times. V is TRBV27 and J is TRBJ2-7; D perhaps matches TRBD1 (6 bases). V lost 4 bases, J lost 4 bases, and 20 bases lay in between. The CDR3 runs to 16 residues. Germline values: CDR1 MNHEY, CDR2 SMNVEV (reference sequence). CDR3 region: CASSSASQGNRYEQYF. DNA for the CDR3: TGTGCCAGCAGTTCAGCGTCCCAGGGGAATCGATACGAGCAGTACTTC.

The gene calls are TRBV2 and TRBJ1-1; D unresolved. Germline V gene sequence: CDR1 SNHLY, CDR2 FYNNEI. Trimming removed 5 bases from V and 2 bases from J, with 9 bases in between. The CDR3 is 13 residues long. The CDR3 sequence is CASSQDTNTEAFF. In nucleotides, the CDR3 is TGTGCCAGCAGTCAAGATACAAACACTGAAGCTTTCTTT. Drawing the rest from reference TRBV2 and TRBJ1-1, the complete variable domain is EPEVTQTPSHQVTQMGQEVILRCVPISNHLYFYWYRQILGQKVEFLVSFYNNEISEKSEIFDDQFSVERPDGSNFTLKIRSTKLEDSAMYFCASSQDTNTEAFFGQGTRLTVV.

V gene TRBV27 combines with J gene TRBJ1-2, with 7 bases aligning to TRBD1. The germline V gene has CDR1 MNHEY and CDR2 SMNVEV (reference sequence). CDR3 length: 15 amino acids. Trimming removed 3 bases from V and 3 bases from J; junction bases left unmatched: 7. The CDR3, as DNA: TGTGCCAGCAGTTTCATCGGTCAGGGGGACTATGGCTACACCTTC. Protein product: CASSFIGQGDYGYTF.

The gene calls are TRBV18 and TRBJ1-4; tentatively, D is TRBD1 (6 bases). The CDR3 totals 21 residues. Trimming shortened V by 0 bases and J by 0 bases, and 23 bases separated the two germline ends. CDR1 and CDR2 (germline): KGHSH, LQKENI. Here the CDR3 reads CASSPPRGWDPGGTTNEKLFF. The DNA of the CDR3 is TGTGCCAGCTCACCACCGAGGGGTTGGGATCCGGGGGGCACAACTAATGAAAAACTGTTTTTT. The variable domain in full, with the rest retrieved from reference TRBV18 and TRBJ1-4, is NAGVMQNPRHLVRRRGQEARLRCSPMKGHSHVYWYRQLPEEGLKFMVYLQKENIIDESGMPKERFSAEFPKEGPSILRIQQVVRGDSAAYFCASSPPRGWDPGGTTNEKLFFGSGTQLSVL.

This clone was found once. The chain employs TRBV4-1 and TRBJ2-1; D possibly corresponds to TRBD1 (6 bases). CDR1 is MGHRA, CDR2 YSYEKL, per germline. V was shortened by 2 bases and J by 9 bases, with 14 bases between the two germline ends. The CDR3 length is 14 residues. CDR3: CASSQTLGGLEQFF. CDR3 in DNA: TGCGCCAGCAGCCAAACGCTAGGGGGTCTTGAGCAGTTCTTC.

This chain joins TRBV5-4 and TRBJ1-1, with D tentatively TRBD1 (6 bases). This CDR3 has 14 residues. The germline V gene has CDR1 SGHNT and CDR2 YYREEE (reference sequence). V was cut by 4 bases and J by 2 bases, with 12 bases left in between. CDR3 sequence reads: CASSPGTPNTEAFF. The CDR3 nucleotides read TGTGCCAGCAGCCCCGGGACACCCAACACTGAAGCTTTCTTT.

The V gene is TRBV28, the J gene TRBJ2-7, with 7 positions matching TRBD2. CDR1 and CDR2 (germline): MDHEN, SYDVKM. This CDR3 region has 13 residues. Germline trimming cut 3 bases from V and 5 bases from J; bases unmatched to any gene: 4. The CDR3, as DNA: TGTGCCAGCAGTTTGCGGGGAGGGGACGAGCAGTACTTC. The encoded protein is CASSLRGGDEQYF.

A single count supports this clone. The chain couples TRBV5-6 to TRBJ1-4; D gene uncertain. CDR1 and CDR2 (germline): SGHDT, YYEEEE. The CDR3 is 14 residues long. Trimming shortened V by 1 base and J by 5 bases, and 9 bases separated the two germline ends. CDR3 region: CASSLQQFNEKLFF. CDR3 bases: TGTGCCAGCAGCTTGCAACAGTTCAATGAAAAACTGTTTTTT.

The chain has TRBV6-5 and TRBJ1-5; D is ambiguous. The CDR3 spans 14 residues. With 5 bases removed from V and 2 bases from J, the gap between germline ends came to 10 bases. The germline gives CDR1 MNHEY, CDR2 SVGAGI. Written as DNA, the CDR3 is TGTGCCAGCAGTCTCGCTCGGGGCAATCAGCCCCAGCATTTT. This codes for CASSLARGNQPQHF.

This clone was counted between two and nine times. This chain connects TRBV20-1 to TRBJ1-5, with D unclear. Deletions cut 0 bases from V and 7 bases from J, with 4 bases between. Germline assignment: CDR1 DFQATT and CDR2 SNEGSKA (reference sequence). This CDR3 is built from 11 residues. The CDR3 is CSARDGQPQHF. CDR3 bases: TGCAGTGCTAGAGATGGCCAGCCCCAGCATTTT.

J is TRBJ2-1 and V is TRBV18; D is undetermined. Trimming took off 3 bases at V and 7 bases at J, with 7 bases between the two ends. The CDR3 contains 12 residues. CDR1 KGHSH and CDR2 LQKENI come from the germline V gene. The DNA of the CDR3 is TGTGCCAGCTCACCCGCGAGGAATGAGCAGTTCTTC. Translated, it gives CASSPARNEQFF.

J is TRBJ2-7 and V is TRBV30; 9 nucleotides line up with TRBD1. The CDR3 sequence is 13 residues long. J lost 3 bases, V lost 7 bases, and 7 bases had no gene match. Germline V gene data show CDR1 as GTSNPN and CDR2 as SVGIG (reference sequence). This CDR3 reads CAYGQGNNYEQYF. The DNA of the CDR3 is TGTGCCTATGGACAGGGGAACAACTACGAGCAGTACTTC.

The chain links TRBV9 to TRBJ2-3; 9 bases map to TRBD2. Losses at the gene ends were 4 bases for V and 3 bases for J; bases not matched to a gene: 9. The CDR3 has 16 residues. Germline assignment: CDR1 SGDLS and CDR2 YYNGEE. In DNA form, the CDR3 reads TGTGCCAGCAGCTTCGGGCATAGCGGGGGAACAGATACGCAGTATTTT. Translated: CASSFGHSGGTDTQYF.

This clone appeared once. This chain links TRBV2 with TRBJ2-7, with no clear D. Germline-derived CDR1 and CDR2 are SNHLY and FYNNEI. The CDR3 is 16 amino acids. Trimming removed 2 bases at V and 2 bases at J, with 16 bases between. CDR3 sequence (DNA): TGTGCCAGCAGTGAATTCTTTGGGTACAGAACCTACGAGCAGTACTTC. Translation: CASSEFFGYRTYEQYF.

V is TRBV9 and J is TRBJ1-4, with D perhaps matching TRBD1 (5 bases). Per germline, CDR1 SGDLS and CDR2 YYNGEE. Trimming removed 0 bases at V and 2 bases at J, with 11 bases between. The CDR3 runs 16 residues. The CDR3 here is CASSVAPAGTNEKLFF. The CDR3 DNA sequence: TGTGCCAGCAGCGTAGCTCCGGCAGGGACTAATGAAAAACTGTTTTTT.

The rearrangement uses TRBV6-5 and TRBJ1-1, with unresolved D. Germline V gene lookup returns CDR1 MNHEY and CDR2 SVGAGI. The CDR3 extends over 14 amino acids. Trimming took off 2 bases at V and 6 bases at J, with 13 bases between the two ends. DNA for the CDR3: TGTGCCAGCAGTTACGGTCCCTATGGTGCTGAAGCTTTCTTT. Translated: CASSYGPYGAEAFF.

The chain is built from TRBV28 and TRBJ1-6; D unresolved. The V end lost 5 bases, the J end lost 13 bases, and 12 bases lay between the germline ends. Germline CDR1 and CDR2: MDHEN and SYDVKM. This CDR3 is 12 amino acids long. The CDR3 coding sequence is TGTGCCAGCAGTCCGAGTCGTCTTCCCCTCCACTTT. As protein: CASSPSRLPLHF.

This chain connects TRBV2 to TRBJ2-1; D is uncertain. Germline CDR1 reads SNHLY; CDR2 reads FYNNEI. The CDR3 is 15 residues long. V was trimmed by 4 bases and J by 0 bases, leaving 10 bases between them. CDR3 bases: TGTGCCAGCAGTGGGAGTGCTACCTCCTACAATGAGCAGTTCTTC. This codes for CASSGSATSYNEQFF.

V usage is TRBV5-4 and J usage is TRBJ1-6; no clear D gene. This CDR3 has 14 amino acids. From germline, CDR1 is SGHNT and CDR2 YYREEE (reference sequence). The V end was cut by 6 bases, the J end by 7 bases, with 14 bases between. In nucleotides, the CDR3 is TGTGCCAGCAATGCGCCGGGAGCAAATTCACCCCTCCACTTT. This sequence encodes CASNAPGANSPLHF.

The chain couples TRBV6-4 to TRBJ1-2; D is undetermined. V shed 5 bases and J shed 4 bases, with 8 bases lying between them. This CDR3 region has 12 residues. Germline assignment: CDR1 MRHNA and CDR2 SNTAGT. CDR3 amino acids: CASSRTGYGYTF. The CDR3, as DNA: TGTGCCAGCAGTCGAACGGGCTATGGCTACACCTTC.